These 5 T cell receptor beta chains share one sample of origin, sequenced in a study of T cells in Graves' hyperthyroidism and ophthalmopathy. From RNA transcripts, TCR beta CDR3 regions were amplified. HTBI primers were employed in a first-round RT-PCR of the TCR CDR3. TCRdb recomputed calls from the multiplex PCR reads with MiXCR, one row per CDR3 protein. The data hold 400,000 or so distinct CDR3 sequences, with about 16% observed a single time. The sequencing input was blood. All receptors come from a woman in her sixties with Graves' ophthalmopathy.

This clonotype has only a few counts. This chain joins TRBV20-1 and TRBJ1-3, with 9 bases identical to TRBD1. This CDR3 has 14 residues. V shed 6 bases and J 2 bases; nucleotides not matched to a gene: 5. Per the germline V gene, CDR1 is DFQATT and CDR2 is SNEGSKA (reference sequence). The CDR3 region is CSAGQGIPGNTIYF. The CDR3 region has the DNA TGCAGTGCGGGACAGGGTATCCCTGGAAACACCATATATTTT.

This clonotype was found a few times. V usage is TRBV20-1 and J usage is TRBJ1-5; D remains ambiguous. Germline V gene data show CDR1 as DFQATT and CDR2 as SNEGSKA (reference sequence). The CDR3 loop spans 14 amino acids. V was pared by 3 bases and J by 0 bases, with 9 bases between. The CDR3 sequence is CSASGEYSNQPQHF. Written as DNA, the CDR3 is TGCAGTGCTAGTGGAGAGTATAGCAATCAGCCCCAGCATTTT.

This clonotype was seen a few times. The chain has TRBV20-1 and TRBJ2-1; TRBD2 aligns across 14 bases. With 2 bases clipped from V and 6 bases from J, the junction kept 15 bases outside the gene matches. Germline CDR1 and CDR2: DFQATT and SNEGSKA (reference sequence). The CDR3 has 19 residues. Here the CDR3 DNA reads TGCAGTGCTAGACCATCAGATTTTAGACTAGCGGGAGGGATCAATGAGCAGTTCTTC. It encodes CSARPSDFRLAGGINEQFF.

This clonotype was found many times. At one boundary the junction diverges from the germline segment, which might be a read error. The chain joins TRBV6-5 to TRBJ1-6; D is undetermined. The germline gives CDR1 MNHEY, CDR2 SVGAGI. The CDR3 is made up of 15 amino acids. The CDR3 nucleotides are TGTGCCAGCAGCTACTCGAGGAGTGCTGACTCACCCCTCCACTTT. Translating it yields CASSYSRSADSPLHF.

In this sample, this clonotype turned up many times. The rearrangement joins TRBV20-1 to TRBJ2-7, with no clear D. The length of the CDR3 is 15 residues. Trimming shortened V by 4 bases and J by 2 bases, and 18 bases separated the two germline ends. CDR1 is DFQATT and CDR2 is SNEGSKA in the germline V gene (reference sequence). CDR3 amino acids: CSAIPDVGSTYEQYF. In DNA, the CDR3 is TGCAGTGCTATACCCGACGTGGGCAGCACCTACGAGCAGTACTTC.